Below, 32 T cell receptor beta chains from the same sample are listed, as sequenced in a study of cytomegalovirus exposure and HLA in healthy donors. 13 Jbeta primers and 60 Vbeta primers were used for the PCR. Produced via immunoSEQ multiplex PCR; TCRdb's table is partial and in-frame only. The data show over 120,000 clones, roughly three quarters seen once. Sequences were obtained from PBMCs. The receptors originated from a female donor in good health and CMV-seronegative.

The CDR3 bases are TGTGCCAGCAGCCGCGGGGGGTGGACAGATACGCAGTATTTT. It is translated as CASSRGGWTDTQYF. V is TRBV28 and J is TRBJ2-3; TRBD2 agrees at 8 bases. The CDR3 is 14 residues long. The junction had 5 bases not matched to a gene; V was cut back by 6 bases and J by 3 bases. CDR1 and CDR2 (germline): MDHEN, SYDVKM. The full variable domain, completed using reference TRBV28 and TRBJ2-3, is DVKVTQSSRYLVKRTGEKVFLECVQDMDHENMFWYRQDPGLGLRLIYFSYDVKMKEKGDIPEGYSVSREKKERFSLILESASTNQTSMYLCASSRGGWTDTQYFGPGTRLTVL.

This clone was seen a single time. This sequence joins TRBV27 and TRBJ2-3; 9 nucleotides match TRBD1. Trimming removed 3 bases from V and 5 bases from J; junction bases left unmatched: 9. There are 16 residues in the CDR3. Germline-derived CDR1 and CDR2 are MNHEY and SMNVEV (reference sequence). CDR3 residues: CASSFGPGQGIDTQYF. The CDR3 DNA is TGTGCCAGCAGTTTTGGTCCGGGACAGGGTATAGATACGCAGTATTTT.

The chain has TRBV6-1 and TRBJ2-1, with a possible D match to TRBD2 (6 bases). Trimming pared 2 bases from V and 8 bases from J, leaving 13 bases between. Germline CDR1 MNHNS, CDR2 SASEGT. The length of the CDR3 is 14 residues. The CDR3 region has the DNA TGTGCCAGCAGTGAATTTATAGGGAGGTATGAGCAGTTCTTC. Translated, it gives CASSEFIGRYEQFF.

The chain joins TRBV5-1 to TRBJ2-7; D possibly corresponds to TRBD1 (6 bases). In germline, CDR1 is SGHRS, CDR2 YFSETQ. The CDR3 loop spans 15 amino acids. Trimming pared 0 bases from V and 4 bases from J, leaving 14 bases between. The CDR3 sequence is CASSLAGQGPYEQYF. Here the CDR3 DNA reads TGCGCCAGCAGCTTGGCCGGGCAGGGGCCTTACGAGCAGTACTTC.

The sample holds one count of this clone. The V and J genes are TRBV13 and TRBJ1-1; 7 bases map to TRBD1. Trimming cost V 8 bases and J 2 bases; bases outside gene matches: 14. CDR1 is PRHDT and CDR2 is FYEKMQ in the germline V gene (reference sequence). The CDR3 totals 16 residues. The CDR3 DNA is TGTGCCAGCTCCCAGGGGGGTTGGGGCCTTAACACTGAAGCTTTCTTT. Its translation: CASSQGGWGLNTEAFF.

The V and J genes are TRBV14 and TRBJ2-5; D perhaps matches TRBD2 (6 bases). The CDR3 length is 14 residues. Trimming removed 7 bases from V and 0 bases from J, with 12 bases in between. CDR1 is SGHDN and CDR2 is FVKESK in the germline V gene. In DNA form, the CDR3 reads TGTGCCAGCAATGGGCGGGATTACCAAGAGACCCAGTACTTC. It codes for CASNGRDYQETQYF.

The rearrangement uses TRBV20-1 and TRBJ2-5, with D unclear. The CDR3 covers 11 residues. The V end lost 0 bases, the J end lost 10 bases, and 9 bases lay between the germline ends. CDR1 and CDR2 (germline): DFQATT, SNEGSKA (reference sequence). CDR3 protein: CSARDVPDQYF. The CDR3 DNA follows: TGCAGTGCTAGAGATGTCCCAGACCAGTACTTC.

The chain joins TRBV27 to TRBJ2-3, with 9 bases identical to TRBD1. CDR1 is MNHEY and CDR2 is SMNVEV in the germline V gene (reference sequence). The CDR3 is made up of 15 amino acids. The V segment lost 3 bases and the J segment 4 bases; nucleotides outside the gene matches: 5. CDR3 coding DNA: TGTGCCAGCAGTTTCTTCGGGACAGGGTCAGATACGCAGTATTTT. It encodes CASSFFGTGSDTQYF.

The chain is built from TRBV25-1 and TRBJ2-1; perhaps TRBD2 as D (6 bases). There are 17 residues in the CDR3. Per the germline V gene, CDR1 is MGHDK and CDR2 is SYGVNS. The germline V and J ends were trimmed by 5 bases and 6 bases, with 23 bases remaining between them. The CDR3 reads CASSSTRDLGGGNEQFF. The CDR3 DNA is TGTGCCAGCAGTTCCACCCGGGACCTGGGGGGAGGCAATGAGCAGTTCTTC. Based on the CDR3 plus reference TRBV25-1 and TRBJ2-1, the full variable domain is EADIYQTPRYLVIGTGKKITLECSQTMGHDKMYWYQQDPGMELHLIHYSYGVNSTEKGDLSSESTVSRIRTEHFPLTLESARPSHTSQYLCASSSTRDLGGGNEQFFGPGTRLTVL.

The chain is built from TRBV6-1 and TRBJ2-1; D possibly corresponds to TRBD1 (5 bases). V lost 7 bases and J 6 bases, leaving 16 bases between the germline ends. The CDR3 has 14 residues. Germline loops: CDR1 MNHNS, CDR2 SASEGT. The CDR3 coding sequence is TGTGCCAGCAACCCCATGTGGGGCAGCAATGAGCAGTTCTTC. This encodes CASNPMWGSNEQFF.

This clone showed up many times. The chain has TRBV5-1 and TRBJ2-7, with 10 nucleotides matching TRBD1. V dropped 0 bases and J dropped 3; count of bases not matched to a gene: 6. The CDR3 runs 16 residues. CDR1 is SGHRS, CDR2 YFSETQ, per germline. The CDR3 reads CASSLEPGQGSYEQYF. The CDR3 DNA reads as TGCGCCAGCAGCTTGGAGCCGGGACAGGGGAGCTACGAGCAGTACTTC.

The sample holds a few counts of this clone. J is TRBJ2-7 and V is TRBV27; D is undetermined. The CDR3 runs to 12 residues. Trimming left V 4 bases short and J 0 bases short, with 4 bases between. CDR1 and CDR2 from the germline V gene are MNHEY and SMNVEV (reference sequence). In nucleotides, the CDR3 is TGTGCCAGCAGTTCGAGCTCCTACGAGCAGTACTTC. It codes for CASSSSSYEQYF.

This sequence joins TRBV28 and TRBJ2-7, with TRBD1 matching over 7 bases. Trimming cost V 4 bases and J 2 bases; bases outside gene matches: 8. The CDR3 has 15 amino acids. Germline lookup yields CDR1 MDHEN and CDR2 SYDVKM. CDR3: CASSYRTGTPYEQYF. DNA for the CDR3: TGTGCCAGCAGTTATAGGACAGGTACCCCCTACGAGCAGTACTTC. Full variable domain (outside the CDR3, taken from reference TRBV28 and TRBJ2-7): DVKVTQSSRYLVKRTGEKVFLECVQDMDHENMFWYRQDPGLGLRLIYFSYDVKMKEKGDIPEGYSVSREKKERFSLILESASTNQTSMYLCASSYRTGTPYEQYFGPGTRLTVT.

V and J are TRBV13 and TRBJ1-5; D is uncertain. V lost 0 bases and J lost 5, with 5 bases in between. The CDR3 has 13 residues. CDR1 PRHDT and CDR2 FYEKMQ come from the germline V gene (reference sequence). The CDR3 is CASSLGRDQPQHF. CDR3 nucleotide sequence: TGTGCCAGCAGCTTAGGTCGGGATCAGCCCCAGCATTTT.

The chain uses TRBV5-1 and TRBJ1-3; D remains ambiguous. V lost 0 bases and J lost 4, with 14 bases in between. The CDR3 length is 16 residues. In germline, CDR1 is SGHRS, CDR2 YFSETQ. Here the CDR3 reads CASSLDWSGWGNTIYF. CDR3 nucleotides: TGCGCCAGCAGCTTGGATTGGTCAGGTTGGGGAAACACCATATATTTT.

This clone was found a few times. The CDR3 loop reads CASSHPRGEAFF. The CDR3, as DNA: TGCGCCAGCAGCCACCCCAGGGGCGAAGCTTTCTTT. The chain couples TRBV4-3 to TRBJ1-1; TRBD1 might be the D (6 bases). The CDR3 covers 12 residues. Germline V gene lookup returns CDR1 LGHNA and CDR2 YSLEER. V was pared by 3 bases and J by 8 bases, with 10 bases between.

This chain joins TRBV28 and TRBJ1-2; D gene unclear. The V and J ends lost 5 bases and 8 bases respectively, with 24 bases between them. The CDR3 covers 16 residues. The V gene's germline CDR1 is MDHEN and CDR2 SYDVKM. The CDR3 DNA reads as TGTGCCAGCAGTCCACTACCGGGTTCCATTGTCCTGGGCTACACCTTC. Its protein product is CASSPLPGSIVLGYTF.

The V gene is TRBV27, the J gene TRBJ2-5; 9 positions agree with TRBD2. The J call may be wrong; the DNA end is better matched by TRBJ2-7. CDR3 length: 14 amino acids. In germline, CDR1 is MNHEY, CDR2 SMNVEV (reference sequence). CDR3 region: CASGLAGSANEQYF. The CDR3 DNA is TGTGCCAGCGGCCTAGCGGGGAGTGCGAACGAGCAGTACTTC.

The V call is TRBV7-6, the J call TRBJ2-6, with 8 bases identical to TRBD1. From germline, CDR1 is SGHVS and CDR2 FNYEAQ. The CDR3 has 18 residues. Losses at the gene ends were 3 bases for V and 0 bases for J; bases not matched to a gene: 7. The CDR3 here is CASSLTGAILSGANVLTF. The CDR3 region has the DNA TGTGCCAGCAGCTTGACAGGGGCGATTCTCTCTGGGGCCAACGTCCTGACTTTC.

V usage is TRBV19 and J usage is TRBJ1-1, with 10 bases identical to TRBD1. The germline CDR1 and CDR2 sequences are LNHDA and SQIVND (reference sequence). V shed 8 bases, J shed 4 bases, and the junction held 25 bases outside the gene matches. There are 20 residues in the CDR3. CDR3 sequence: CASSGSFLTTGGAWGTEAFF. The DNA for the CDR3 is TGTGCCAGTTCAGGCTCCTTTTTGACGACAGGGGGCGCTTGGGGCACTGAAGCTTTCTTT.

This clone occurred a few times. This chain joins TRBV6-5 and TRBJ1-1; the match to TRBD1 covers 7 bases. With 5 bases clipped from V and 1 base from J, the junction kept 4 bases outside the gene matches. The germline gives CDR1 MNHEY, CDR2 SVGAGI. This CDR3 has 14 amino acids. The CDR3 spells CASSETGRNTEAFF. CDR3 sequence (DNA): TGTGCCAGCAGTGAGACAGGGAGGAACACTGAAGCTTTCTTT.

The rearrangement joins TRBV4-2 to TRBJ2-7, with D possibly being TRBD1 (5 bases). The length of the CDR3 is 16 residues. V lost 0 bases and J 2 bases, leaving 14 bases between the germline ends. Germline values: CDR1 LGHNA, CDR2 YNFKEQ. The CDR3 loop reads CASSQDLTAGPYEQYF. Here the CDR3 DNA reads TGTGCCAGCAGCCAAGATCTGACAGCCGGACCCTACGAGCAGTACTTC.

Concerning this clone: The junction shows a germline mismatch at one end, possibly a read error. CDR3 nucleotide sequence: TGCGCCAGCAGCCCGGGACAAAGCTTTTATGGCTACCCCTTC. This encodes CASSPGQSFYGYPF. The chain links TRBV5-1 to TRBJ1-2; tentative D call: TRBD1 (6 bases). The germline V gene has CDR1 SGHRS and CDR2 YFSETQ. This CDR3 is 14 amino acids long.

The chain has TRBV5-4 and TRBJ2-7; TRBD1 matches at 8 bases. Losses at the gene ends were 4 bases for V and 3 bases for J; bases not matched to a gene: 9. Germline V gene sequence: CDR1 SGHNT, CDR2 YYREEE (reference sequence). The CDR3 is 15 amino acids. The CDR3 sequence is CASSADRAGGYEQYF. CDR3 bases: TGTGCCAGCAGCGCGGACAGGGCAGGGGGCTACGAGCAGTACTTC.

The V gene is TRBV7-2, the J gene TRBJ2-7; weak D call: TRBD1 (5 bases). The CDR3 spans 13 residues. Trimming took 1 base from V and 4 from J, leaving 8 bases between them. Per the germline V gene, CDR1 is SGHTA and CDR2 is FQGNSA. The DNA for the CDR3 is TGTGCCAGCAGCTTAGACAGGTTGTACGAGCAGTACTTC. Residues: CASSLDRLYEQYF.

The V call is TRBV11-2, the J call TRBJ2-7; TRBD1 might be the D (5 bases). This CDR3 comprises 15 residues. Germline V gene data show CDR1 as SGHAT and CDR2 as FQNNGV. Trimming took off 7 bases at V and 2 bases at J, with 18 bases between the two ends. The CDR3 DNA is TGTGCCAGCACCCTGGACAAACTAAATACCTACGAGCAGTACTTC. Translating it yields CASTLDKLNTYEQYF. The entire variable domain, with the rest obtained from reference TRBV11-2 and TRBJ2-7, is as follows: EAGVAQSPRYKIIEKRQSVAFWCNPISGHATLYWYQQILGQGPKLLIQFQNNGVVDDSQLPKDRFSAERLKGVDSTLKIQPAKLEDSAVYLCASTLDKLNTYEQYFGPGTRLTVT.

The chain links TRBV28 to TRBJ2-7, with D perhaps matching TRBD2 (5 bases). The V end lost 2 bases, the J end lost 5 bases, and 13 bases lay between the germline ends. This CDR3 has 14 amino acids. The germline CDR1 and CDR2 sequences are MDHEN and SYDVKM. This CDR3 is CASSLAGTWDEQYF. CDR3 DNA: TGTGCCAGCAGTTTAGCGGGCACTTGGGACGAGCAGTACTTC.

This clone was observed a single time. This chain uses TRBV28 with TRBJ2-3; D might be TRBD2 (5 bases). The CDR3 is made up of 12 amino acids. V lost 5 bases, J lost 10 bases, and 13 bases lay in between. The germline gives CDR1 MDHEN, CDR2 SYDVKM. The CDR3 is CASSDPGKAQYF. Written as DNA, the CDR3 is TGTGCCAGCAGTGACCCGGGAAAGGCGCAGTATTTT.

The table lists this clone with a few counts. V and J are TRBV9 and TRBJ2-1; 13 nucleotides align to TRBD2. The ends lost 4 bases at V and 10 bases at J; junction bases unmatched: 8. CDR3 length equals 15 residues. Germline V gene data show CDR1 as SGDLS and CDR2 as YYNGEE. The CDR3 here is CASSPGTSGKQEQFF. CDR3 coding DNA: TGTGCCAGCAGCCCAGGGACTAGCGGGAAACAGGAGCAGTTCTTC.

V is TRBV28 and J is TRBJ1-2, with no clear D. Germline V gene data show CDR1 as MDHEN and CDR2 as SYDVKM. Trimming cost V 1 base and J 4 bases, with 7 bases left between them. This CDR3 has 13 amino acids. The CDR3 sequence is CASSLLSIYGYTF. The CDR3 DNA reads TGTGCCAGCAGTTTATTGAGCATCTATGGCTACACCTTC.

The rearrangement uses TRBV27 and TRBJ2-2, with 15 nucleotides matching TRBD2. Germline CDR1 and CDR2: MNHEY and SMNVEV (reference sequence). The CDR3 runs to 18 residues. With V trimmed by 5 bases and J by 2 bases, 6 bases remained unmatched. CDR3: CASSPRGLAGGNTGELFF. CDR3 bases: TGTGCCAGCAGTCCACGGGGACTAGCGGGAGGTAACACCGGGGAGCTGTTTTTT.

The chain carries TRBV9 and TRBJ2-1, with 7 bases lining up with TRBD1. This CDR3 region has 15 residues. From germline, CDR1 is SGDLS and CDR2 YYNGEE. Trimming took 4 bases from V and 5 from J; bases not matched to a gene: 9. CDR3 sequence: CASSPQTGWDNEQFF. CDR3 nucleotide sequence: TGTGCCAGCAGCCCACAGACAGGGTGGGACAATGAGCAGTTCTTC.